Listed below are T cell receptor beta chains from one sample, sequenced in a study of T cell responses to AZD1222 COVID-19 vaccine. Clones were sequenced by immunoSEQ multiplex PCR, and TCRdb holds only the in-frame ones, with some missing. The sample lists 63,000 or so clones; 85% were seen once. The sequencing used peripheral blood, collected on day 0 of AZD1222 vaccination. The receptors derive from an adult in good health. The CDR3 runs from the conserved cysteine through the conserved F or W. A D gene is named only where the DNA matches it firmly. Part of the rows lack a size; the others show once, few, many or a class for expanded clones.

V gene	J gene	D gene	clone size	CDR3 protein	CDR3 DNA
TRBV28	TRBJ2-5	TRBD1	NA	CASSQPGQGTETQYF	TGTGCCAGCAGTCAACCGGGACAGGGTACGGAGACCCAGTACTTC
TRBV6-5	TRBJ2-7	TRBD2	NA	CASTSHGRGEQYF	TGTGCCAGCACTTCCCACGGGAGGGGCGAGCAGTACTTC
TRBV6-6	TRBJ1-1	NA	NA	CASSYSGTNTEAFF	TGTGCCAGCAGTTACTCGGGCACGAACACTGAAGCTTTCTTT
TRBV29-1	TRBJ2-5	TRBD2	NA	CSVLAGFQETQYF	TGCAGCGTTTTAGCGGGCTTCCAAGAGACCCAGTACTTC
TRBV7-8	TRBJ1-5	NA	NA	CASSLKGTKSNQPQHF	TGTGCCAGCAGCTTAAAGGGAACCAAGAGCAATCAGCCCCAGCATTTT
TRBV6-1	TRBJ1-2	NA	NA	CASSETIRDGYTF	TGTGCCAGCAGTGAAACGATTAGGGATGGCTACACCTTC
TRBV27	TRBJ1-5	NA	once	CASSLFGRGWVKQPQHF	TGTGCCAGCAGTTTATTTGGCAGGGGATGGGTAAAACAGCCCCAGCATTTT
TRBV9	TRBJ2-2	TRBD1	NA	CASNPGVGQGGLGGELFF	TGTGCCAGCAACCCTGGCGTGGGACAGGGGGGGCTCGGCGGGGAGCTGTTTTTT
TRBV7-9	TRBJ2-1	TRBD2	NA	CASSSRLAGGLGSYNEQFF	TGTGCCAGCAGCTCCCGACTAGCGGGGGGGCTTGGGTCCTACAATGAGCAGTTCTTC
TRBV7-8	TRBJ1-1	TRBD1	NA	CASKGQGYTEAFF	TGTGCCAGCAAGGGACAGGGTTACACTGAAGCTTTCTTT
TRBV19	TRBJ1-6	NA	NA	CASSETGKVRNSPLHF	TGTGCCAGTAGCGAAACAGGGAAGGTCAGGAATTCACCCCTCCACTTT
TRBV3-1/TRBV3-2	TRBJ2-5	TRBD2	few	CASSQDKVGLAEQETQYF	TGTGCCAGCAGCCAAGATAAGGTGGGACTAGCGGAACAAGAGACCCAGTACTTC
TRBV6-1	TRBJ2-1	NA	NA	CASSDFGAFAYNEQFF	TGTGCCAGCAGTGATTTTGGGGCGTTTGCCTACAATGAGCAGTTCTTC
TRBV28	TRBJ1-2	TRBD1	NA	CASSLPGQSLRGYTF	TGTGCCAGCAGTTTACCGGGACAGTCCCTCAGGGGCTACACCTTC
TRBV19	TRBJ2-5	TRBD1	NA	CASTMTGSGTQYF	TGTGCCAGTACTATGACAGGGTCGGGGACCCAGTACTTC
TRBV4-1	TRBJ2-7	TRBD1	NA	CASSQPRGLYEQYF	TGCGCCAGCAGCCAACCCAGGGGGCTCTACGAGCAGTACTTC
TRBV11-2	TRBJ2-7	NA	NA	CASSSLRTDSYEQYF	TGTGCCAGCAGCTCCCTCCGGACAGATTCCTACGAGCAGTACTTC
TRBV7-8	TRBJ1-2	NA	NA	CASSPVLYGYTF	TGTGCCAGCAGCCCCGTCCTCTATGGCTACACCTTC
TRBV11-2	TRBJ1-3	NA	NA	CASSSLFSSSGNTIYF	TGTGCCAGCAGCTCCCTGTTTAGTAGCTCTGGAAACACCATATATTTT
TRBV5-1	TRBJ1-1	NA	once	CASNRDGPNTEAFF	TGCGCCAGCAACCGGGACGGACCGAACACTGAAGCTTTCTTT
TRBV7-2	TRBJ1-6	NA	NA	CASSLVGPLHF	TGTGCCAGCAGCTTAGTAGGGCCCCTCCACTTT
TRBV9	TRBJ2-3	NA	NA	CASSVRAGLSTDTQYF	TGTGCCAGCAGCGTCCGAGCGGGCCTTAGCACAGATACGCAGTATTTT
TRBV7-9	TRBJ2-7	NA	NA	CASSLGAGYEQYF	TGTGCCAGCAGCTTAGGTGCGGGCTACGAGCAGTACTTC
TRBV27	TRBJ2-7	TRBD1	NA	CASSSDRGNEQYF	TGTGCCAGCAGTTCGGACAGGGGGAACGAGCAGTACTTC
TRBV5-1	TRBJ1-4	NA	NA	CASSPDHPTNEKLFF	TGCGCCAGCAGCCCTGACCATCCAACTAATGAAAAACTGTTTTTT
TRBV18	TRBJ2-7	NA	NA	CASSPAGQGYEQYF	TGTGCCAGCTCACCGGCGGGGCAGGGCTACGAGCAGTACTTC
TRBV18	TRBJ2-2	TRBD1	NA	CASSLGDRANTGELFF	TGTGCCAGCTCACTTGGGGACAGGGCTAACACCGGGGAGCTGTTTTTT
TRBV29-1	TRBJ2-2	NA	few	CSAVRGPDTGELFF	TGCAGCGCCGTCAGGGGTCCCGACACCGGGGAGCTGTTTTTT
TRBV5-1	TRBJ2-7	NA	NA	CASSLVDSSYEQYF	TGCGCCAGCAGCTTGGTGGACAGTTCCTACGAGCAGTACTTC
TRBV24-1	TRBJ2-2	NA	NA	CATSDPNDGYTGELFF	TGTGCCACCAGTGATCCAAACGACGGTTACACCGGGGAGCTGTTTTTT
TRBV2	TRBJ2-2	NA	NA	CASGTRAGELFF	TGTGCCAGCGGCACTAGGGCCGGGGAGCTGTTTTTT
TRBV6-6	TRBJ1-3	NA	NA	CASSELSAGNTIYF	TGTGCCAGCAGCGAGCTTAGCGCTGGAAACACCATATATTTT
TRBV9	TRBJ1-1	TRBD1	NA	CASSLSGTGLGTEAFF	TGTGCCAGCAGTTTGTCCGGGACAGGGCTTGGCACTGAAGCTTTCTTT
TRBV6-5	TRBJ1-2	NA	NA	CASIQGRDYGYTF	TGTGCCAGCATACAGGGAAGGGACTATGGCTACACCTTC
TRBV9	TRBJ1-5	NA	NA	CASSLGRDNGNQPQHF	TGTGCCAGCAGCCTCGGCCGGGACAATGGCAATCAGCCCCAGCATTTT
TRBV30	TRBJ2-7	NA	NA	CAWSLAVVHEQYF	TGTGCCTGGAGTTTGGCAGTAGTCCACGAGCAGTACTTC
TRBV30	TRBJ1-3	NA	NA	CAWSLGGSIAGNTIYF	TGTGCCTGGAGTCTGGGGGGGTCTATAGCTGGAAACACCATATATTTT
TRBV9	TRBJ1-3	NA	NA	CASSVVGTGNTIYF	TGTGCCAGCAGCGTAGTGGGTACTGGAAACACCATATATTTT
TRBV12-5	TRBJ2-1	NA	NA	CASASTLENEQFF	TGTGCTAGTGCCTCCACCCTTGAGAATGAGCAGTTCTTC
TRBV15	TRBJ1-5	NA	NA	CATSRLTGTQPQHF	TGTGCCACCAGCAGGTTAACAGGGACCCAGCCCCAGCATTTT
TRBV21-1	TRBJ2-7	NA	NA	CASSKAGSRLEQYF	TGTGCCAGCAGCAAAGCTGGATCCCGGCTCGAGCAGTACTTC
TRBV29-1	TRBJ2-3	NA	NA	CSPRTGTDTQYF	TGCAGCCCACGGACAGGCACAGATACGCAGTATTTT
TRBV18	TRBJ2-7	NA	NA	CASSPGGWEFEQYF	TGTGCCAGCTCACCGGGGGGTTGGGAGTTCGAGCAGTACTTC
TRBV10-2	TRBJ1-2	NA	few	CASSAGVNYGYTF	TGCGCCAGCAGTGCAGGGGTAAACTATGGCTACACCTTC
TRBV7-3	TRBJ2-1	NA	NA	CASSPDNFPHNEQFF	TGTGCCAGCAGCCCAGACAATTTCCCCCACAATGAGCAGTTCTTC